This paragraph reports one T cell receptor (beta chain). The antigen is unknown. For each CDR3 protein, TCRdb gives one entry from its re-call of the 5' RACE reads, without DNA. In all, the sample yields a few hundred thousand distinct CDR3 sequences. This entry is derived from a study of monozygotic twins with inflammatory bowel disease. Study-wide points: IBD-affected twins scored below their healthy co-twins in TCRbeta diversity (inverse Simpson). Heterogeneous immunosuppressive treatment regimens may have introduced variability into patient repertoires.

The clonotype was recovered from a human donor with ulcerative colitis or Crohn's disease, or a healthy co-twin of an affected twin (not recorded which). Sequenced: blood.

This chain's CDR3 is CASSLDPNSFYGYTF. The chain has TRBV5-1 and TRBJ1-2. The germline CDR1 and CDR2 sequences are SGHRS and YFSETQ. This CDR3 comprises 15 residues.